This TCR beta chain was observed in a study of neurological immune-mediated disorders (dated by TCRdb to between 2018 and 2020). With regard to the full study: Among the roughly 35 multiple sclerosis patients, relapsing-remitting MS accounted for approximately 30 and secondary progressive MS accounted for 3. The cohort comprised 68 subjects: approximately 15 HAM/TSP patients, roughly 34 multiple sclerosis patients and some 20 healthy controls. The approximately 100 TCR-beta libraries included longitudinal samples, technical triplicates and paired sorted CD4+ and CD8+ T-cell subsets alongside PBMC samples. Peripheral blood TCR-beta repertoires from HTLV-I-associated myelopathy (HAM/TSP) patients, multiple sclerosis patients and healthy controls were compared by UMI-based sequencing.

cDNA was synthesized by template-switch 5'RACE using a primer carrying a 10-nucleotide random unique molecular identifier by which each TCR transcript was tagged. Every sequencing run covered 15-18 subjects and yielded more than 170 million TCR-beta sequences. The RNeasy kit was used to extract total RNA. Using the KAPA Real-time Library Amplification kit, TCR-beta VDJ regions were amplified with primers for the TCR constant region and the 5'RACE anchor. A first PCR added sample indexes and Illumina adaptors, after which a second PCR increased the library yield. The roughly 650 bp TCR product was size-selected on a 2% E-gel SizeSelection system after Ampure bead purification. Before pooling, library quality was checked on a Bioanalyzer, concentration was measured with Qubit, and libraries were quantified with the Kapa Library Quantification kit. Libraries were sequenced paired-end 2 x 150 bp on an Illumina HiSeq 2500. To increase sequence diversity, about 25-31% phiX was spiked into each library pool. Turning to the authors' computational methods: The UMI-based MiGEC pipeline processed quality-filtered reads and removed over 85% of raw TCR sequences during error correction. VDJ genes were aligned to IMGT germline references, and clonotypes were defined by unique CDR3 amino acid sequence plus V-J genes. Clonal expansion, Shannon diversity and CDR3 relatedness (CalcPairwiseDistances, ClusterSamples) were evaluated with VDJtools, and phylogenetic trees were built with CLCbio workbench. Expanded clones were defined as having at least 8 unique UMIs, based on coefficient-of-variation modelling across technical triplicates. In TCRdb, the public reads were trimmed at Q25 with fastp and aligned with MiXCR, with productive beta chains retained. Identical CDR3 protein sequences are pooled into one entry, listed with their most common genes and DNA. The V and J calls here are based on TCRdb, not the publication. In this sample the table shows around 30,000 distinct CDR3 sequences, 1.5% of which occur a single time. Clones ranked in the top ten supply 9.2% of the sample.

Libraries from unsorted PBMCs were made from 2 million PBMCs kept in RNAlater at -80 degrees C until RNA extraction. Multiple sclerosis patients were enrolled in a US clinical protocol evaluating disease progression by magnetic resonance imaging. PBMCs were separated from peripheral blood using Ficoll-Hypaque density gradient centrifugation and then cryopreserved in liquid nitrogen. The germline V gene provides CDR1 SGHTA and CDR2 FQGNSA. Measured from the cysteine to the phenylalanine, the CDR3 is 15 residues long. Only CDR3 DNA remains: 45 bases, in frame from the first base. Ends trimmed: V by 1 base, J by 7 bases; bases unmatched to a gene: 6. Overall results and qualifications from the work: In phylogenetic analysis, the repertoires of 18 of 34 MS patients grouped into a cluster of related CDR3 sequences, which suggests a possible signature at the repertoire level. No clinical or MRI features were associated with the MS cluster, and the authors said that larger cohorts are needed. No identical CDR3 amino acid sequences were found to be shared among expanded clones across subjects, suggesting that TCR-beta repertoires were private in all groups. TCR clonal expansion was highest in HAM/TSP patients and lowest in MS patients, with MS patients falling below even healthy controls.

This clonotype was detected ten times or more. There is no known antigen for this receptor. No quality values exist for individual bases; no much larger clone is one base distant. Sequenced input: PBMCs. The sequence was collected from a woman aged 30 to 39 with multiple sclerosis. Recombination connected TRBV7-2 to TRBJ1-5; TRBD1 aligns with 8 central bases. The DNA sequence is TGTGCCAGCAGCTTAGATTCAGGGGGCGGACAGCCCCAGCATTTT. Its translation is CASSLDSGGGQPQHF. The CDR3, completed at both ends by the reference TRBV7-2 and TRBJ1-5 genes, gives the full variable domain GAGVSQSPSNKVTEKGKDVELRCDPISGHTALYWYRQSLGQGLEFLIYFQGNSAPDKSGLPSDRFSAERTGGSVSTLTIQRTQQEDSAVYLCASSLDSGGGQPQHFGDGTRLSIL.